This T cell receptor beta chain was captured in a study of radiotherapy plus CTLA-4 blockade in lung cancer. As for the study in general: An objective response was seen in about a sixth of patients, and disease control in just over 30%.

In germline, CDR1 is MNHEY, CDR2 SVGAGI. With 6 bases removed from V and 10 bases from J, the gap between germline ends came to 18 bases. The CDR3 is 13 residues long. The method was immunoSEQ multiplex PCR; TCRdb's version includes in-frame clones alone and lacks a portion of them. The table shows 85,000 to 95,000 clones, with 82% occurring only once. Focal radiation was given together with CTLA-4 blockade (ipilimumab) to patients with chemo-refractory metastatic non-small-cell lung cancer. This specimen was peripheral blood, taken from a patient treated with radiotherapy plus ipilimumab. The clonotype was recovered from a human donor with non-small cell lung cancer that progressed on radiotherapy plus ipilimumab. The V gene is TRBV6-5, the J gene TRBJ1-2; D is unclear. CDR3 residues: CASSLSIPFDYTF. In DNA, the CDR3 is TGTGCCAGCAGCCTCTCGATCCCTTTTGACTACACCTTC.